The clone carrying this TCR beta chain was counted only a few times. The data originate from a study of blood T cell repertoires in COVID-19. As for the study in general: Samples taken during acute and convalescent COVID-19 were collected in the United States, Italy and Spain.

This CDR3 has 15 amino acids. Germline V gene lookup returns CDR1 SGHNT and CDR2 YYREEE (reference sequence). Trimming took off 2 bases at V and 8 bases at J, with 14 bases between the two ends. Under the authors' procedure: Amplification of reference gene primers was used by the study to estimate nucleated cell counts. Only in-frame clones appear in the TCRdb table, and some are missing; sequencing was by immunoSEQ multiplex PCR. V, J and clone size are taken as reported in that table, and D and trimming were inferred from the DNA itself. The sample carries over 65,000 clones, more than 75% recorded once.

This chain joins TRBV5-4 and TRBJ1-6, with D unclear. The TCR sequence derives from a human donor in a cohort sampled during active COVID-19. What was sequenced was peripheral blood. CDR3 DNA sequence: TGTGCCAGCAGCTTTGGAGGCTTGGATTATTCACCCCTCCACTTT. It translates to CASSFGGLDYSPLHF.